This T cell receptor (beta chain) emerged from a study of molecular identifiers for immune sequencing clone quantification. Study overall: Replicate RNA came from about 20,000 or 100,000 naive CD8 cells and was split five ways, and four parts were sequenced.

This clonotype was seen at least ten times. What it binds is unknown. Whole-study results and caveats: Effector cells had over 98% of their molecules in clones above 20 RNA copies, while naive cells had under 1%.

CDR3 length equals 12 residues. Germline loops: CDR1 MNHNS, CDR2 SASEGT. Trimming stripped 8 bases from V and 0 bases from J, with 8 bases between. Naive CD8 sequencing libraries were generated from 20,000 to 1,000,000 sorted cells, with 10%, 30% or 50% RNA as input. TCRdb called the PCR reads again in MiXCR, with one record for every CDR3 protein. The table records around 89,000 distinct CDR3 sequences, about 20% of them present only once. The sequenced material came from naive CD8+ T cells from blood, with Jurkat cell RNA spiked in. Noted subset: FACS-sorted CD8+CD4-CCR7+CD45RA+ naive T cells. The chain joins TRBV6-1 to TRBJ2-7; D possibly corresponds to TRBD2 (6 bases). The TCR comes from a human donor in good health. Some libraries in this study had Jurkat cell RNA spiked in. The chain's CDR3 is CASVGSSYEQYF. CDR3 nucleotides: TGTGCCAGCGTCGGGAGCTCCTACGAGCAGTACTTC.